Included here is one TCR beta chain sequence, with context. Its antigen is still unknown. Base qualities are not recorded, but no much larger clone differs from it by a single base. CDR1 and CDR2 (MNHEY, SMNVEV) derive from the germline V gene (reference sequence). Inclusive of the bounding cysteine and phenylalanine, the CDR3 is 15 residues long. CDR3 DNA only is kept here, 45 bases in frame from base 1. V is clipped by 5 bases and J by 1 base, and the sequence between their germline boundaries is 15 bases long. The data stem from a study of cytomegalovirus exposure and HLA in healthy donors (TCRdb year 2017). With respect to the entire study: According to an earlier analysis of 550 to 700 of the donors, some 170 million T cells yielded over 100 million unique TCR beta sequences and 276 Gb of sequence data. An early release covering about 600 HLA-typed donors comprised 300 to 350 gigabases of sequencing data and tens of millions of unique TCR sequences. Of the 350 to 450 genotyped donors, 81% were placed in the genetic ancestry cluster associated with self-reported Caucasian donors. The study was designed to test whether signatures of past pathogen exposure could be identified by cataloging public T cell receptors. The study used immunosequencing to profile the T cell repertoires of approximately 690 subjects and linked those repertoires to cytomegalovirus serostatus. Besides the first cohort of approximately 710 subjects, a separate validation cohort made up of 120 or so different subjects was used. To predict cytomegalovirus infection status, the study combined high-throughput TCR immunosequencing, statistical association of individual TCRs with disease status, and machine learning. A later analysis re-analyzed previously published TCR beta repertoires from about 730 donors and added high-resolution HLA genotyping to study TCR occurrence patterns. Rather than drawing on any new phenotypic data, the later analysis identified candidate immune exposures from TCR beta sequences and the way those sequences occurred across donors. An earlier analysis of some 500 of the donors used high-throughput TCR beta sequencing to judge whether each TCR beta V gene segment behaved as functional or pseudogenic. Donor age, sex, ethnicity and CMV serostatus were compiled together with the repertoire data. Genome-wide SNP genotypes for about three fifths of the roughly 670 donors were used in a later genetic analysis, which treated that subset as a discovery cohort. All discovery cohort repertoires had been generated using a single sequencing platform. Class I and class II HLA loci were covered by the typing at four-digit resolution. Typing coverage varied by locus: roughly 629-630 donors for A, B, C, DRB1 and DQB1; around 560 for DQA1; approximately 570 for DPA1; 400 to 480 for DPB1. Five DR-DQ haplotypes were treated as single units for association and clustering because of strong linkage in the cohort. On average, roughly 200,000 unique TCR beta nucleotide sequences were sequenced per donor among some 430 genotyped donors of the cohort, with roughly 18% of those sequences being non-productive.

Library creation used the immunoSEQ multiplex PCR assay. For the multiplex PCR, a mixture combining 60 forward primers for TCR Vbeta segments and 13 reverse primers for TCR Jbeta segments was used. The CDR3 region of rearranged TCR beta genes was amplified from genomic DNA by a multiplex PCR assay. The Illumina HiSeq System was used to sequence the amplified TCR beta libraries as 87-base-pair reads. In the paper's pipeline: A later analysis counted approximately 76 million unique TCR beta chains across the approximately 700 repertoires, and around 9.9 million of these chains were shared by at least two donors. A nearest-neighbor algorithm error-corrected the raw reads and collapsed the reads into unique sequences, merging closely related sequences to remove PCR and sequencing errors. CDR3 sequences were aligned to IMGT reference sequences to assign V, D and J gene segments. Each retained sequence needed at least a six-nucleotide match to both a V gene segment and a J gene segment. A rearrangement was called productive if the CDR3 had no stop codons and remained in frame with V and J, and every other rearrangement was called non-productive. Following IMGT convention, CDR3 was defined as the stretch from the second conserved V-encoded cysteine up to the conserved J-encoded phenylalanine. Sequences without an unambiguous match to a single V gene segment were excluded from the earlier analysis of about 600 of the donors. An earlier analysis of over 450 of the donors classified V segments as functional when productive rearrangements were above 56.7% and as segregating when the standard deviation between donors was above 5%. A statistical classification framework was built for diagnosing cytomegalovirus status from the catalog of TCR beta chain sequences. In a later analysis, TCR nucleotide sequences were compared against IMGT/GENE-DB human TR gene sequences so that V and J genes could be assigned. In a later analysis, CDR3 sequences and most-parsimonious VDJ recombination scenarios were assigned using the TCRdist pipeline. A later analysis defined each TCR beta chain by its CDR3 amino acid sequence plus V-gene family, and excluded reads lacking a unique V-gene family. A later analysis removed several hundred highly shared, low-generation-probability nucleotide sequences to deal with suspected cross-contamination and a sequencing artifact. In a later analysis, a clonal expansion index for each public chain was calculated from normalized within-repertoire ranks of inferred template counts. In a later analysis, generation probabilities were computed using a VDJ recombination model fitted to out-of-frame rearrangements, and the results were checked against IGoR. In a later analysis, TCR-TCR, TCR-HLA and TCR-CMV co-occurrence was scored with hypergeometric tests, and a repertoire-size bias correction was applied to TCR pairs. In a later analysis, false discovery rates were estimated by permuting HLA or CMV assignments 20 times. A later analysis grouped co-occurring TCRs with DBSCAN, adding TCRdist sequence similarity when clustering within HLA-allele-positive subsets. Repertoires with fewer than 30,000 or more than 120,000 public chains, plus five repertoires with anomalous nucleotide sharing, were excluded from co-occurrence clustering. TCRdb mirrors the immuneACCESS table, restricted to in-frame sequences. Some clones are absent from its copies; in checked studies, under half trace to an unresolved V gene, and the reason for the others is unknown. That table gives V, J and clone size, and the DNA gave D and trimming. The sample profile shows under 200,000 clones; approximately 73% of them were found once. The ten top clones hold less than 1.5% of the sample.

The cohort was made up of under 800 healthy bone marrow donors. All cohort members were sampled while nominally healthy, although unrecorded immune exposures were likely present. The donor was CMV seronegative and was included in the group of around 320 seronegative cohort members. Every donor gave a peripheral blood sample, and the peripheral blood mononuclear cells from that sample were used for TCR beta sequencing. The Qiagen DNeasy Blood Extraction Kit was used to extract genomic DNA from the blood cell samples. Overall results and qualifications from the work: This cohort had only TCR beta chains sequenced, and the lack of alpha or paired-chain data limited which features could be detected. Because the 87-base-pair reads could not distinguish some IMGT-functional V segments, including TRBV6-2 and TRBV6-3, those segments were excluded. The authors suggested that the approach could potentially be extended to other disease states and immunological phenotypes. Three of the identified cytomegalovirus-associated TCR beta chains were confirmed in vitro to be specific for cytomegalovirus antigens. When HLA alleles, especially DR and DQ, strongly co-occurred, TCR associations were difficult to assign to individual alleles. A later analysis associated 15,000 to 20,000 TCR beta sequences with specific HLA alleles at a false discovery rate of 0.05. V-gene and J-gene trimming of TCR beta chains was associated with a missense DCLRE1C variant in a later genetic analysis, and the association was replicated in an independent cohort. According to a later analysis, TCR association rates differed among HLA loci, with DRB1 alleles showing the most associated TCRs and HLA-C alleles showing the fewest. For the cohort, immune exposure information was limited to CMV serostatus. In an earlier analysis of roughly 560 of the donors, most TCR beta V segments were observed in productive rearrangements about 90% or about 30% of the time, broadly matching IMGT annotations. According to a later analysis, most CMV-associated TCR beta chains appeared to be HLA-restricted, and the HLA associations seemed to be driven largely by CMV exposure. A cluster of highly shared sequence variants was judged likely to represent a technical artifact of the sequencing pipeline. In a later analysis, HLA-associated TCR beta chains showed more clonal expansion and lower generation probabilities than non-associated chains that were equally common. The presence/absence analyses assumed that sequencing depth was roughly uniform across donors, and that assumption may not be true. Correlated functional status among segregating V segments might reflect linkage disequilibrium, but an unknown experimental factor could not be ruled out. Because counts were too low, roughly 17 rarely observed V segments, including chromosome 9 orphons, were left out of the earlier analysis of 587 of the donors. Because HLA typing was unavailable for some donors at each locus, only the typed subset was used in association tests. Several of the top co-occurrence clusters appeared to be linked to parvovirus B19, influenza, CMV and Epstein-Barr virus, according to a later analysis. A further reported finding was that TCR beta sequences accurately predicted the HLA-A and HLA-B alleles for most subjects in the first cohort. Across donors, most TCR sequences were observed very rarely, whereas some public TCRs were present in many individuals. According to a later genetic analysis, donors in an Asian-associated ancestry cluster had fewer N-insertions in productive TCRs than the approximately 630-donor mean. A total of 150 or so TCR beta chains were listed by the study as associated with cytomegalovirus. The classifier was reported to diagnose cytomegalovirus status with high specificity and sensitivity in both the original cohort and the validation cohort.

The TCR originated in a middle-aged man in good health and CMV-seronegative. The sequence joins TRBV27 to TRBJ2-7, and TRBD1 may be the D gene, going by 6 matching bases. The sample was PBMCs. The DNA reads TGTGCCAGCAGTAGGGCAGGGGCCATATCCTACGAGCAGTACTTC. Translated, it gives CASSRAGAISYEQYF.